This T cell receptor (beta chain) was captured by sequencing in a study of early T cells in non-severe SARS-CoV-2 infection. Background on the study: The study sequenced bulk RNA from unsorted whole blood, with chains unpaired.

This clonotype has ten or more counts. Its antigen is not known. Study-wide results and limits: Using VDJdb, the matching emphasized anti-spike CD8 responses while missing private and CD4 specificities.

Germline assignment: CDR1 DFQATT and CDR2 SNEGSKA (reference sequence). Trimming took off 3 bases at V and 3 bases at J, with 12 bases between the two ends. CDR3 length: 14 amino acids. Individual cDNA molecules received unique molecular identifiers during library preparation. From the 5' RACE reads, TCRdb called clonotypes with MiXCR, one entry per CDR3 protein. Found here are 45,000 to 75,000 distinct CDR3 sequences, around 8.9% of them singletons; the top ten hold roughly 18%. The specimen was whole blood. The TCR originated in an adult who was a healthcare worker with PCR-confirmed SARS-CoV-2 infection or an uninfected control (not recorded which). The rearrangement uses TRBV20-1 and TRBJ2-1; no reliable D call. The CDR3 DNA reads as TGCAGTGCTAGGCCCGGACCCCTCTACAATGAGCAGTTCTTC. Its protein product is CSARPGPLYNEQFF.